This T cell receptor (beta chain) was profiled in a study of blood T cell repertoires in COVID-19. As for the study in general: The United States, Italy and Spain supplied acute and convalescent COVID-19 samples. T cells, B-cell-depleted T cells, or PBMCs provided the cDNA or gDNA that served as material.

Original processing methods: Estimated nucleated cell counts came from reference gene primer amplification. The table came from immunoSEQ multiplex PCR; TCRdb's copy has only in-frame clones and leaves some out. The V and J calls and clone size come from that table; D and trimming were worked out from the DNA. The sample shows about 170,000 clones, 88% of them seen only once. The CDR3 spans 14 residues. V shed 3 bases and J 5 bases; nucleotides not matched to a gene: 2. Germline V gives CDR1 SGDLS, CDR2 YYNGEE. V gene TRBV9 combines with J gene TRBJ1-4; 9 bases are a match to TRBD1. The receptor was derived from a man between 60 and 75 years old with acute or convalescent COVID-19. Sequenced: peripheral blood. The CDR3 nucleotides read TGTGCCAGCAGCGCCGGGACAGGGAATGAAAAACTGTTTTTT. It codes for CASSAGTGNEKLFF. Using reference TRBV9 and TRBJ1-4 for the parts outside the CDR3, the full variable domain is DSGVTQTPKHLITATGQRVTLRCSPRSGDLSVYWYQQSLDQGLQFLIQYYNGEERAKGNILERFSAQQFPDLHSELNLSSLELGDSALYFCASSAGTGNEKLFFGSGTQLSVL.